The source of this T cell receptor (beta chain) is a study of shared clonotypes between healthy human individuals. TCRdb keeps only in-frame clones here, not all; method: immunoSEQ multiplex PCR. The sample yields millions of clones, just over 90% seen once. For this clone: Antigen: not known.

Study findings and constraints: Relative to clonotypes present in all four donors, those not shared had lower generation probabilities.

The CDR3 covers 16 residues. The trim removed 5 bases at V and 5 bases at J, leaving 12 bases unmatched. Germline V gene lookup returns CDR1 LNHDA and CDR2 SQIVND (reference sequence). Sequenced sample: naive CD4+ T cells from PBMCs. Subset indicated: CD45RA+ positively selected. V and J are TRBV19 and TRBJ2-5; 9 bases are shared with TRBD1. The receptor was derived from a man in his late teens or twenties in good health. Some clones in this sample may be carry-over from other donors' samples. CDR3 nucleotides: TGTGCCAGTAGTTCCATCCCGGGACAGGGTGGGGAGACCCAGTACTTC. This sequence encodes CASSSIPGQGGETQYF.